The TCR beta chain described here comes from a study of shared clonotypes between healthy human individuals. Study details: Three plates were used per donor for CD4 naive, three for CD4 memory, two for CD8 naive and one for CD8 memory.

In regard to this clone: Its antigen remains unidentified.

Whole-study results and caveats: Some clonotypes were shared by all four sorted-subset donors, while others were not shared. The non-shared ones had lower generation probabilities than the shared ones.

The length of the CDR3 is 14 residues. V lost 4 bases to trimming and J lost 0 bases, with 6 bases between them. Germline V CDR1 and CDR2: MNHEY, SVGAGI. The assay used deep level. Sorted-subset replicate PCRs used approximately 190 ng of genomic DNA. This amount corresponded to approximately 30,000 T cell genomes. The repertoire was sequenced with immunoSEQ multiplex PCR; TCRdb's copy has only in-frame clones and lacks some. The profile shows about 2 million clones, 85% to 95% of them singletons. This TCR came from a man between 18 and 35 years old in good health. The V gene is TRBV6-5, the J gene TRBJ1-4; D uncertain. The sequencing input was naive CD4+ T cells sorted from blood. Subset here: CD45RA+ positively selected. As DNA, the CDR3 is TGTGCCAGCAGTTCGACAACAACTAATGAAAAACTGTTTTTT. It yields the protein CASSSTTTNEKLFF.